This TCR beta chain derives from a study of CD8+CD57+ T cells in acquired aplastic anemia. Study-level information: The average for DNA from sorted CD4+ and CD8+ cells was roughly 3 ug.

Investigators profiled TCR beta VDJ and CDR3 from genomic DNA template. MiXCR was run by TCRdb on the reads, yielding one entry per CDR3 protein. Among about 160,000 distinct CDR3 sequences listed, about 50% were seen once. Germline V lookup: CDR1 SNHLY, CDR2 FYNNEI. This CDR3 has 13 residues. Concerning this clonotype: What it binds is not known. Mismatch with germline at one junction end may stem from a read error.

Only patients with CD8+CD57+ cell expansion on flow cytometry were chosen for sequencing. Broader study findings: In common between the patients and the controls were some 28 CD8+ CDR3 sequences.

This receptor was identified in a human donor with aplastic anemia. Sequences were obtained from sorted CD4+, CD8+, or CD8+CD57+ T cells (not recorded which) from PBMCs. This sequence joins TRBV2 and TRBJ1-5; D is unclear. CDR3 nucleotides: TGTGCCAGCAGTACAACAATCAATCAGTCCCAGCATTTT. It encodes CASSTTINQSQHF.